The 28 T cell receptor beta chains below all came from one sample that was sequenced in a study of blood T cells in healthy people across ages. Sample-barcoded 5' priming and a J-beta primer mix drove a second PCR of roughly 6 to 12 cycles. A single record per CDR3 protein comes from TCRdb applying MiXCR to the 5' RACE reads. The sample holds about 780,000 distinct CDR3 sequences, 62% seen once. Specimen: blood. The receptors derive from a man aged 30-40 years in good health.

V is TRBV13 and J is TRBJ2-7; a possible D gene is TRBD1 (6 bases). Trimming removed 3 bases from V and 7 bases from J, with 19 bases in between. CDR3 length: 15 residues. The germline V gene has CDR1 PRHDT and CDR2 FYEKMQ (reference sequence). CDR3 sequence: CASSLGAAPHEEQYF. The CDR3 DNA follows: TGTGCCAGCAGCTTGGGGGCTGCCCCCCATGAAGAGCAGTACTTC.

This clonotype has more than one count but fewer than ten. The gene calls are TRBV20-1 and TRBJ2-5; 8 nucleotides line up with TRBD1. Germline-derived CDR1 and CDR2 are DFQATT and SNEGSKA (reference sequence). J was trimmed by 11 bases and V by 5 bases; bases with no gene match: 19. CDR3 length: 15 residues. Here the CDR3 DNA reads TGCAGTGCTCTTTACCCGGGACAGGACCACAATGAGCAGTACTTC. As protein: CSALYPGQDHNEQYF.

J is TRBJ2-1 and V is TRBV30, with 8 bases that match TRBD2. V trimming: 4 bases; J trimming: 3 bases; junction bases outside the gene matches: 5. Per germline, CDR1 GTSNPN and CDR2 SVGIG (reference sequence). This CDR3 comprises 14 residues. This CDR3 is CAWKAGVLYNEQFF. As DNA, the CDR3 is TGTGCCTGGAAAGCGGGAGTACTCTACAATGAGCAGTTCTTC.

This clonotype turned up a few times. The CDR3 reads CASSEDGTTHTDTQYF. In DNA, the CDR3 is TGTGCCAGCAGTGAGGACGGGACCACCCACACAGATACGCAGTATTTT. V usage is TRBV6-4 and J usage is TRBJ2-3, with D possibly called TRBD1 or TRBD2 (5 bases each). The CDR3 is 16 residues long. The germline V gene has CDR1 MRHNA and CDR2 SNTAGT. V was pared by 3 bases and J by 2 bases, with 15 bases between.

This chain connects TRBV25-1 to TRBJ1-3, with 10 bases aligning to TRBD1. The J segment lost 7 bases and the V segment lost 1 base, leaving 7 bases of the junction unmatched. Germline CDR1 MGHDK, CDR2 SYGVNS. The length of the CDR3 is 16 residues. CDR3 protein: CASSESYGQGGNTIYF. As DNA, the CDR3 is TGTGCCAGCAGTGAATCCTACGGACAGGGGGGGAACACCATATATTTT.

This sequence joins TRBV7-9 and TRBJ2-5, with D possibly being TRBD2 (5 bases). The CDR3 loop spans 15 amino acids. The germline gives CDR1 SEHNR, CDR2 FQNEAQ (reference sequence). V dropped 5 bases and J dropped 1 base, with 14 bases sitting between them. DNA of the CDR3: TGTGCCAGCAGCCCCGATTGGGAGCCCCAAGAGACCCAGTACTTC. This translates into CASSPDWEPQETQYF.

This clonotype has only one observation. The chain employs TRBV7-2 and TRBJ1-3, with TRBD1 as a possible D gene (6 bases). Trimming left V 5 bases short and J 8 bases short, with 19 bases between. Germline V lookup: CDR1 SGHTA, CDR2 FQGNSA. The CDR3 has 15 residues. The CDR3 here is CASSTVATGRDTIYF. For the CDR3, the DNA is TGTGCCAGCAGCACCGTCGCTACAGGGAGAGACACCATATATTTT.

The chain carries TRBV14 and TRBJ1-2; D remains unclear. CDR3 length equals 15 residues. The ends were cut back, 0 bases at V and 3 bases at J, with 11 bases in the middle. Germline V lookup: CDR1 SGHDN, CDR2 FVKESK. CDR3 DNA sequence: TGTGCCAGCAGCCAAGATATGGTGGGGTACTATGGCTACACCTTC. Translated, it gives CASSQDMVGYYGYTF.

Here the CDR3 reads CSARARTAYNSPLHF. CDR3 DNA sequence: TGCAGTGCTAGAGCTAGGACAGCTTATAATTCACCCCTCCACTTT. The chain joins TRBV20-1 to TRBJ1-6; tentative D call: TRBD1 (6 bases). The CDR3 length is 15 residues. V shed 1 base and J shed 4 bases, with 11 bases lying between them. CDR1 is DFQATT and CDR2 is SNEGSKA in the germline V gene (reference sequence).

The rearrangement joins TRBV6-2 or TRBV6-3 to TRBJ1-5, with TRBD1 matching over 11 bases. V was pared by 7 bases and J by 0 bases, with 11 bases of the junction left unmatched. In germline, CDR1 is MNHEY, CDR2 SVGEGT. CDR3 length: 18 amino acids. The CDR3 DNA reads TGTGCCAGCACCTCGGAGGGACAGGGGGGATATAGCAATCAGCCCCAGCATTTT. This sequence encodes CASTSEGQGGYSNQPQHF.

This chain connects TRBV20-1 to TRBJ2-3; maybe TRBD1 (6 bases). CDR3 length: 14 amino acids. The germline gives CDR1 DFQATT, CDR2 SNEGSKA (reference sequence). V was shortened by 4 bases and J by 7 bases, with 18 bases between the two germline ends. CDR3 residues: CSATHSGHRNTQYF. The CDR3 nucleotides read TGCAGTGCTACCCACTCGGGACACAGGAATACGCAGTATTTT.

The chain links TRBV5-6 to TRBJ1-6; weak D call: TRBD1 (6 bases). The CDR3 has 15 residues. CDR1 and CDR2 (germline): SGHDT, YYEEEE. V was pared by 4 bases and J by 10 bases, with 18 bases between. The CDR3 loop is CASSVTGVKTSPLHF. In DNA form, the CDR3 reads TGTGCCAGCAGCGTGACAGGAGTAAAAACATCACCCCTCCACTTT.

This clonotype was seen more than once but under ten times. The chain joins TRBV20-1 to TRBJ2-6; D gene ambiguous. CDR1 DFQATT and CDR2 SNEGSKA come from the germline V gene (reference sequence). Trimming stripped 0 bases from V and 2 bases from J, with 2 bases between. The CDR3 has 13 residues. This chain's CDR3 is CSARDTGANVLTF. CDR3 DNA: TGCAGTGCTAGAGATACTGGGGCCAACGTCCTGACTTTC.

The rearrangement joins TRBV4-3 to TRBJ2-1; 9 bases are a match to TRBD2. Germline CDR1 is LGHNA and CDR2 is YSLEER. The J segment lost 3 bases and the V segment lost 2 bases, leaving 5 bases of the junction unmatched. This CDR3 is 16 amino acids long. The CDR3 here is CASSQSSAGGYNEQFF. In DNA, the CDR3 is TGCGCCAGCAGCCAATCTTCAGCGGGGGGCTACAATGAGCAGTTCTTC.

The gene calls are TRBV9 and TRBJ2-7; 7 bases fit TRBD1. CDR3 length equals 15 residues. Unmatched junction bases numbered 6, after V lost 0 bases and J lost 3 bases. Germline assignment: CDR1 SGDLS and CDR2 YYNGEE. The CDR3 DNA sequence: TGTGCCAGCAGCGTAGCGGCAGGGGGATACTACGAGCAGTACTTC. It yields the protein CASSVAAGGYYEQYF.

V gene TRBV12-3 or TRBV12-4 combines with J gene TRBJ2-5; a weak D match, TRBD1 (7 bases). The CDR3 runs 13 residues. V was cut by 7 bases and J by 7 bases, with 16 bases left in between. This CDR3 reads CASTQGGTGTQYF. CDR3 DNA sequence: TGTGCCAGCACCCAGGGGGGTACTGGGACCCAGTACTTC.

The V call is TRBV7-2, the J call TRBJ2-7; 9 bases are shared with TRBD2. V dropped 5 bases and J dropped 0; count of bases not matched to a gene: 2. Germline CDR1 and CDR2: SGHTA and FQGNSA. This CDR3 is 14 amino acids long. The CDR3 loop reads CASSASGTSYEQYF. As DNA, the CDR3 is TGTGCCAGCAGCGCTAGCGGGACCTCCTACGAGCAGTACTTC.

The chain recombines TRBV12-3 or TRBV12-4 with TRBJ1-1; unclear D gene. V lost 3 bases to trimming and J lost 1 base, with 6 bases between them. This CDR3 is built from 13 residues. This chain's CDR3 is CASSFHPNTEAFF. CDR3 nucleotide sequence: TGTGCCAGCAGTTTTCATCCGAACACTGAAGCTTTCTTT.

The chain recombines TRBV11-2 with TRBJ2-3, with a possible D match to TRBD1 (6 bases). The CDR3 loop spans 16 amino acids. Looked up from germline, CDR1 is SGHAT and CDR2 is FQNNGV. Trimming removed 5 bases from V and 1 base from J, with 16 bases in between. CDR3 in DNA: TGTGCCAGCAGCCCAGATCCAGGGGTGGGCACAGATACGCAGTATTTT. Its protein is CASSPDPGVGTDTQYF.

V gene TRBV28 combines with J gene TRBJ2-4; TRBD2 might be the D (6 bases). The DNA end favors TRBJ2-7, so the J call may be wrong. CDR1 MDHEN and CDR2 SYDVKM come from the germline V gene. This CDR3 comprises 13 residues. CDR3 region: CASSPPRGREQYF. The CDR3 nucleotides read TGTGCCAGCAGCCCCCCGCGGGGACGCGAGCAGTACTTC.

This chain uses TRBV20-1 with TRBJ2-3; 15 nucleotides agree with TRBD2. The CDR3 totals 17 residues. Germline-derived CDR1 and CDR2 are DFQATT and SNEGSKA (reference sequence). Trimming removed 4 bases from V and 6 bases from J; junction bases left unmatched: 11. The DNA for the CDR3 is TGCAGTGCTACCACCGGGACTAGCGGGGGGTTTGGCGATACGCAGTATTTT. Encoded protein: CSATTGTSGGFGDTQYF.

The chain joins TRBV5-6 to TRBJ1-2; no clear D gene. This CDR3 has 13 residues. CDR1 is SGHDT and CDR2 is YYEEEE in the germline V gene. V lost 4 bases to trimming and J lost 4 bases, with 11 bases between them. The DNA for the CDR3 is TGTGCCAGCAGCCGAGGACGGACCTATGGCTACACCTTC. Protein: CASSRGRTYGYTF.

This clonotype has just a few counts. V and J are TRBV5-1 and TRBJ2-4, with a possible D match to TRBD2 (5 bases). The CDR3 spans 15 residues. The germline V gene has CDR1 SGHRS and CDR2 YFSETQ. V was cut by 1 base and J by 1 base, with 9 bases left in between. CDR3 in amino acids: CASSLSGSAKNIQYF. The CDR3 bases are TGCGCCAGCAGCTTGAGCGGCTCGGCCAAAAACATTCAGTACTTC.

CDR3 sequence (DNA): TGCGCCAGCAGCCCCCCTGCCACGAACACTGAAGCTTTCTTT. It is translated as CASSPPATNTEAFF. The chain joins TRBV4-1 to TRBJ1-1; D is undetermined. CDR1 and CDR2 (germline): MGHRA, YSYEKL. Trimming cost V 4 bases and J 1 base, with 10 bases left between them. The CDR3 is 14 amino acids.

This clonotype was seen just once. The chain carries TRBV29-1 and TRBJ2-5, with a weak D call TRBD1 (5 bases). Deletions cut 3 bases from V and 4 bases from J, with 12 bases between. The CDR3 covers 13 residues. The germline V gene encodes CDR1 SQVTM and CDR2 ANQGSEA. The CDR3 region is CSVDQGFRETQYF. The CDR3 bases are TGCAGCGTTGACCAGGGCTTCCGAGAGACCCAGTACTTC.

This chain links TRBV29-1 with TRBJ2-1, with 11 nucleotides matching TRBD2. The CDR3 extends over 13 amino acids. V was clipped by 8 bases and J by 4 bases; unmatched bases: 4. Germline CDR1 SQVTM, CDR2 ANQGSEA. In DNA, the CDR3 is TGCAGCTATAGCGGGGGGGGATACAATGAGCAGTTCTTC. It encodes CSYSGGGYNEQFF.

The J gene is TRBJ2-3, the V gene TRBV6-5, with D uncertain. Germline loops: CDR1 MNHEY, CDR2 SVGAGI. The CDR3 totals 14 residues. The germline V and J ends were trimmed by 2 bases and 0 bases, with 6 bases remaining between them. This CDR3 reads CASSYEVSTDTQYF. In DNA, the CDR3 is TGTGCCAGCAGTTACGAGGTTAGCACAGATACGCAGTATTTT.

The chain is built from TRBV5-5 and TRBJ1-6; unclear D gene. The length of the CDR3 is 17 residues. Trimming cost V 3 bases and J 0 bases, with 13 bases left between them. Germline assignment: CDR1 SGHKS and CDR2 YYEKEE (reference sequence). The CDR3 loop reads CASSSVLSFSYNSPLHF. The CDR3 nucleotides read TGTGCCAGCAGCTCCGTCCTGAGTTTCTCCTATAATTCACCCCTCCACTTT. The variable domain in full, completed from reference TRBV5-5 and TRBJ1-6, reads DAGVTQSPTHLIKTRGQQVTLRCSPISGHKSVSWYQQVLGQGPQFIFQYYEKEERGRGNFPDRFSARQFPNYSSELNVNALLLGDSALYLCASSSVLSFSYNSPLHFGNGTRLTVT.